A single sample is the source of the 29 T cell receptor beta chains below, sequenced in a study of T cell changes during pregnancy in multiple sclerosis. Some clones are missing from TCRdb's copy, which holds only in-frame ones; the method was immunoSEQ multiplex PCR. Among 85,000 to 90,000 clones listed, around 94% were seen once. The specimen was peripheral blood, collected after pregnancy. These receptor sequences come from a female donor in good health, enrolled as a control in a pregnancy study.

J is TRBJ1-2 and V is TRBV4-1; 9 bases align to TRBD1. V lost 1 base and J lost 3; bases outside the gene matches: 6. The CDR3 sequence is 16 residues long. Germline V lookup: CDR1 MGHRA, CDR2 YSYEKL. Here the CDR3 reads CASSQVGQGSDYGYTF. For the CDR3, the DNA is TGCGCCAGCAGCCAAGTAGGACAGGGGAGCGACTATGGCTACACCTTC.

V is TRBV6-1 and J is TRBJ2-3, with D unresolved. V was clipped by 3 bases and J by 0 bases, with 4 bases between them. CDR3 length: 13 amino acids. CDR1 is MNHNS, CDR2 SASEGT, per germline. CDR3 DNA: TGTGCCAGCAGTGACATTAGCACAGATACGCAGTATTTT. It encodes CASSDISTDTQYF.

The chain has TRBV7-9 and TRBJ2-2; 8 bases agree with TRBD1. Germline values: CDR1 SEHNR, CDR2 FQNEAQ (reference sequence). The CDR3 length is 15 residues. The V segment lost 4 bases and the J segment 7 bases; nucleotides outside the gene matches: 8. In nucleotides, the CDR3 is TGTGCCAGCAGCTCAACTCCCAGGGGGCGCGGGGAGCTGTTTTTT. Translating gives CASSSTPRGRGELFF.

This clone has a single count. V gene TRBV5-1 combines with J gene TRBJ2-1; D not certain. The CDR3 contains 14 residues. Germline V gives CDR1 SGHRS, CDR2 YFSETQ. The V end was cut by 0 bases, the J end by 6 bases, with 10 bases between. CDR3 sequence: CASSLDRARNEQFF. CDR3 DNA: TGCGCCAGCAGCTTGGATCGAGCGCGCAATGAGCAGTTCTTC.

The chain employs TRBV11-2 and TRBJ2-2, with TRBD2 matching 10 bases. The CDR3 is 15 residues long. The V gene's germline CDR1 is SGHAT and CDR2 FQNNGV. V shed 5 bases, J shed 7 bases, and the junction held 7 bases outside the gene matches. The CDR3 nucleotides are TGTGCCAGCAGCACTCTAGCGGGAGAGTTCGGGGAGCTGTTTTTT. It encodes CASSTLAGEFGELFF.

The chain has TRBV5-4 and TRBJ2-5; weak D call: TRBD2 (6 bases). The CDR3 covers 15 residues. V was shortened by 0 bases and J by 5 bases, with 14 bases between the two germline ends. Germline lookup yields CDR1 SGHNT and CDR2 YYREEE (reference sequence). CDR3 DNA: TGTGCCAGCAGCTTGGTGTCCGTGGCGGGGGAGACCCAGTACTTC. Translated, it gives CASSLVSVAGETQYF.

This clone was counted once. This chain uses TRBV5-4 with TRBJ2-7, with 7 bases that match TRBD2. J gave up 0 bases and V 0 bases, and 9 bases lay outside the gene matches. This CDR3 region has 17 residues. Germline V CDR1 and CDR2: SGHNT, YYREEE (reference sequence). In DNA, the CDR3 is TGTGCCAGCAGCTTGGGGGTTGGGGGGGGGAGCTCCTACGAGCAGTACTTC. Its translation: CASSLGVGGGSSYEQYF.

V usage is TRBV6-6 and J usage is TRBJ2-2; TRBD2 agrees at 8 bases. After removal of 2 bases from V and 2 bases from J, the junction contained 4 bases not matched to a gene. This CDR3 has 16 amino acids. Germline CDR1 is MNHNY and CDR2 is SVGAGI (reference sequence). The CDR3 loop is CASSYPSGGNTGELFF. The CDR3 nucleotides are TGTGCCAGCAGTTACCCCAGCGGGGGAAACACCGGGGAGCTGTTTTTT.

V usage is TRBV5-8 and J usage is TRBJ2-3, with unresolved D. The CDR3 has 15 residues. V lost 0 bases and J lost 1, with 9 bases in between. The V gene's germline CDR1 is SGHTS and CDR2 YDEGEE. CDR3 in amino acids: CASSLVLQGTDTQYF. The CDR3 DNA sequence: TGTGCCAGCAGCTTGGTTTTGCAGGGCACAGATACGCAGTATTTT.

This clone showed up just once. This chain uses TRBV25-1 with TRBJ2-1; 9 bases agree with TRBD1. The CDR3 is 14 residues long. CDR1 and CDR2 (germline): MGHDK, SYGVNS. Trimming cost V 6 bases and J 7 bases; bases outside gene matches: 7. The CDR3 DNA is TGTGCCAGCAGGGGACAGGGAAAGGTAAATGAGCAGTTCTTC. Translating gives CASRGQGKVNEQFF. The full variable domain, completed using reference TRBV25-1 and TRBJ2-1, is EADIYQTPRYLVIGTGKKITLECSQTMGHDKMYWYQQDPGMELHLIHYSYGVNSTEKGDLSSESTVSRIRTEHFPLTLESARPSHTSQYLCASRGQGKVNEQFFGPGTRLTVL.

The chain links TRBV2 to TRBJ2-2; no clear D gene. V gave up 9 bases and J gave up 6 bases, with 11 bases separating them. Germline CDR1 is SNHLY and CDR2 is FYNNEI. CDR3 length equals 12 residues. The chain's CDR3 is CASTISSGELFF. The CDR3 DNA is TGTGCCAGTACGATTAGTTCCGGGGAGCTGTTTTTT.

This chain joins TRBV2 and TRBJ2-3; TRBD1 is a possible D gene (6 bases). Trimming shortened V by 6 bases and J by 1 base, and 14 bases separated the two germline ends. The CDR3 totals 15 residues. In germline, CDR1 is SNHLY, CDR2 FYNNEI. The CDR3 is CASSLQGLGTDTQYF. CDR3 DNA: TGTGCCAGCAGCCTACAGGGATTGGGCACAGATACGCAGTATTTT.

This clone was seen only once. The chain joins TRBV11-2 to TRBJ2-1, with a possible D match to TRBD1 (5 bases). The germline CDR1 and CDR2 sequences are SGHAT and FQNNGV. The CDR3 spans 12 residues. The ends were cut back, 4 bases at V and 8 bases at J, with 9 bases in the middle. This chain's CDR3 is CASSSGAHEQFF. In DNA form, the CDR3 reads TGTGCCAGCAGCTCTGGGGCTCATGAGCAGTTCTTC. Based on the CDR3 plus reference TRBV11-2 and TRBJ2-1, the full variable domain is EAGVAQSPRYKIIEKRQSVAFWCNPISGHATLYWYQQILGQGPKLLIQFQNNGVVDDSQLPKDRFSAERLKGVDSTLKIQPAKLEDSAVYLCASSSGAHEQFFGPGTRLTVL.

This clone was recorded only once. The chain combines TRBV4-2 with TRBJ2-1; TRBD1 aligns across 9 bases. There are 16 residues in the CDR3. The V segment lost 4 bases and the J segment 4 bases; nucleotides outside the gene matches: 8. The germline gives CDR1 LGHNA, CDR2 YNFKEQ. Here the CDR3 reads CASSREGGQGYNEQFF. CDR3 DNA sequence: TGTGCCAGCAGCCGCGAAGGGGGACAGGGATACAATGAGCAGTTCTTC.

This clone showed up just once. The V gene is TRBV19, the J gene TRBJ1-1, with D possibly TRBD1 on 6 matching bases. Trimming stripped 6 bases from V and 6 bases from J, with 17 bases between. Germline assignment: CDR1 LNHDA and CDR2 SQIVND (reference sequence). This CDR3 spans 14 amino acids. CDR3 in amino acids: CASRTGTSVPEAFF. The CDR3 DNA follows: TGTGCCAGTAGAACCGGGACATCGGTCCCTGAAGCTTTCTTT.

The CDR3 spells CASSLRTGGSTGELFF. The CDR3, as DNA: TGTGCCAGCAGCCTCCGGACAGGGGGAAGTACCGGGGAGCTGTTTTTT. The rearrangement joins TRBV7-9 to TRBJ2-2; 10 bases are shared with TRBD1. CDR1 is SEHNR, CDR2 FQNEAQ, per germline (reference sequence). The CDR3 has 16 residues. V trimming: 5 bases; J trimming: 5 bases; junction bases outside the gene matches: 8.

In nucleotides, the CDR3 is TGCGCCAGCAGTCAATCGGCGGGGTCTGGGGCCAACGTCCTGACTTTC. Residues: CASSQSAGSGANVLTF. The V call is TRBV23-1, the J call TRBJ2-6; the D gene is possibly TRBD2 (6 bases). TRBV23-1 is an open reading frame, and its role is uncertain. Trimming removed 0 bases from V and 1 base from J, with 7 bases in between. This CDR3 has 16 amino acids.

The chain combines TRBV7-2 with TRBJ2-1; D not resolved. Germline V CDR1 and CDR2: SGHTA, FQGNSA. The CDR3 is made up of 12 amino acids. V dropped 2 bases and J dropped 9 bases, with 8 bases sitting between them. CDR3: CASSLRLAEQFF. The CDR3 bases are TGTGCCAGCAGCTTACGTTTAGCTGAGCAGTTCTTC.

This chain uses TRBV27 with TRBJ2-7; 11 bases agree with TRBD1. The V segment lost 4 bases and the J segment 3 bases; nucleotides outside the gene matches: 5. The CDR3 length is 15 residues. Germline CDR1 and CDR2: MNHEY and SMNVEV (reference sequence). Written as DNA, the CDR3 is TGTGCCAGCAGTTATGGACAGGGGGCCTTCTACGAGCAGTACTTC. Protein sequence: CASSYGQGAFYEQYF.

V and J are TRBV15 and TRBJ2-1; TRBD2 aligns across 14 bases. In germline, CDR1 is LNHNV, CDR2 YYDKDF (reference sequence). After removal of 0 bases from V and 3 bases from J, the junction contained 10 bases not matched to a gene. CDR3 length equals 20 residues. CDR3 nucleotides: TGTGCCACCAGCAGAGATAGTGTGTTAGGACTAGCGGGAGGCTACAATGAGCAGTTCTTC. It translates to CATSRDSVLGLAGGYNEQFF.

This clone occurred once. This chain uses TRBV2 with TRBJ2-3; 12 nucleotides match TRBD2. The CDR3 is made up of 15 amino acids. V lost 4 bases, J lost 4 bases, and 3 bases stayed unmatched. Germline V gives CDR1 SNHLY, CDR2 FYNNEI. CDR3 DNA: TGTGCCAGCAGTGCTCTAGCGGGAGGGCCAGATACGCAGTATTTT. Translation: CASSALAGGPDTQYF.

The rearrangement links TRBV27 to TRBJ2-3, with D possibly being TRBD2 (6 bases). V lost 5 bases, J lost 3 bases, and 12 bases lay in between. From germline, CDR1 is MNHEY and CDR2 SMNVEV (reference sequence). CDR3 length: 14 residues. The CDR3 DNA reads TGTGCCAGCAGTACATGGGACTTTACAGATACGCAGTATTTT. The encoded protein is CASSTWDFTDTQYF.

Only one count was recorded for this clone. The chain combines TRBV7-8 with TRBJ2-3, with 9 bases aligning to TRBD1. V lost 8 bases, J lost 5 bases, and 5 bases stayed unmatched. Germline V gene data show CDR1 as SGHVS and CDR2 as FQNEAQ. This CDR3 has 13 residues. For the CDR3, the DNA is TGTGCCAGCTGTACAGGGGGCTTAGATACGCAGTATTTT. Translation: CASCTGGLDTQYF.

This sequence joins TRBV28 and TRBJ2-4; TRBD1 agrees at 10 bases. Per the germline V gene, CDR1 is MDHEN and CDR2 is SYDVKM. The CDR3 loop spans 16 amino acids. V shed 2 bases and J 8 bases; nucleotides not matched to a gene: 9. In nucleotides, the CDR3 is TGTGCCAGCAGTTTAGGGGTGGGACAGGGGAAAGACATTCAGTACTTC. Encoded protein: CASSLGVGQGKDIQYF.

J is TRBJ2-7 and V is TRBV7-6; possible D gene TRBD1, 5 bases. The length of the CDR3 is 14 residues. Per germline, CDR1 SGHVS and CDR2 FNYEAQ. V was shortened by 5 bases and J by 1 base, with 12 bases between the two germline ends. This chain's CDR3 is CASSPMGRSYEQYF. The CDR3 nucleotides read TGTGCCAGCAGCCCTATGGGGCGGTCCTACGAGCAGTACTTC.

This sequence joins TRBV2 and TRBJ1-4; 8 bases fit TRBD1. V dropped 5 bases and J dropped 3; count of bases not matched to a gene: 2. This CDR3 contains 14 residues. Germline CDR1 is SNHLY and CDR2 is FYNNEI. CDR3 sequence reads: CASSLQGANEKLFF. As DNA, the CDR3 is TGTGCCAGCAGTTTACAGGGGGCTAATGAAAAACTGTTTTTT.

Remarks on this clone: The junction differs from germline at one of its ends, possibly a read error. The chain carries TRBV7-8 and TRBJ2-7; 13 bases match TRBD2. This CDR3 comprises 15 residues. Germline V lookup: CDR1 SGHVS, CDR2 FQNEAQ. For the CDR3, the DNA is TGTGCTAGCAGCCGCGGACTAGCGGGAGCCCACGAGCAGTACTTC. Translating gives CASSRGLAGAHEQYF.

This chain uses TRBV19 with TRBJ2-1; D might be TRBD2 (7 bases). CDR3 length: 17 residues. V was pared by 3 bases and J by 0 bases, with 15 bases between. Germline values: CDR1 LNHDA, CDR2 SQIVND (reference sequence). The CDR3 DNA is TGTGCCAGTAGTATGGGGGGGGCGGGCCTCTCCTACAATGAGCAGTTCTTC. The encoded protein is CASSMGGAGLSYNEQFF.

The chain is built from TRBV28 and TRBJ2-2; 9 bases fit TRBD2. J was trimmed by 5 bases and V by 6 bases; bases with no gene match: 7. CDR3 size: 15 residues. Germline V lookup: CDR1 MDHEN, CDR2 SYDVKM. CDR3 protein: CASSNSGRRTGELFF. CDR3 bases: TGTGCCAGCAGCAATAGCGGGAGAAGGACCGGGGAGCTGTTTTTT.